Detailed here is one T cell receptor beta chain. Authors' methods: From reference gene primer amplification, estimates of nucleated cell counts were derived. TCRdb's copy holds only in-frame clones and misses some; the assay was immunoSEQ multiplex PCR. Clone size and the V and J calls come from that table; the DNA yielded D and trimming. The data contain some 55,000 clones, approximately 90% of them singletons. The data were obtained in a study of blood T cell repertoires in COVID-19. Study background: T cells, B-cell-depleted T cells, or PBMCs provided the cDNA or gDNA that served as material.

What was sequenced was peripheral blood. The sequence was obtained from a human donor in a cohort sampled during active COVID-19.

The DNA for the CDR3 is TGTGCCAGCAGCAGGCCAGGGGGCCGAGGAGAGACCCAGTACTTC. This sequence encodes CASSRPGGRGETQYF. The chain joins TRBV11-2 to TRBJ2-5, with TRBD1 matching 8 bases. J gave up 4 bases and V 5 bases, and 9 bases lay outside the gene matches. CDR1 is SGHAT, CDR2 FQNNGV, per germline. CDR3 length: 15 residues.